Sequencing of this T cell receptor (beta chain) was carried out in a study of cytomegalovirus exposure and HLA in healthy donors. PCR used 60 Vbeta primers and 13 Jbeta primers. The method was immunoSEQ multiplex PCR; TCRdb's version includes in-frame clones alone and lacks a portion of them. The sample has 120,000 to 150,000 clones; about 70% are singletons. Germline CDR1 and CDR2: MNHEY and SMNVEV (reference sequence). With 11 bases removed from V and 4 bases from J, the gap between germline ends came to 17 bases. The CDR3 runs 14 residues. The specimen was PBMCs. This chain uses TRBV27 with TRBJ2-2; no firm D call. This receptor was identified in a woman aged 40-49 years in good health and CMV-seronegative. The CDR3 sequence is CASRSWSSTGELFF. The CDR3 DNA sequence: TGTGCCTCACGGTCGTGGTCTTCCACCGGGGAGCTGTTTTTT.